The 30 T cell receptor beta chains given below trace back to one sample, sequenced in a study of cytomegalovirus exposure and HLA in healthy donors (TCRdb year 2017). Library method: the immunoSEQ multiplex PCR assay. TCRdb holds this immuneACCESS table with in-frame rearrangements only. Some clones are missing; in checked studies, unresolved V genes explain under half, and the rest has no known cause. For this sample there are some 170,000 clones; 87% appear just once. Together, the top ten hold roughly 1.4% of the sample. Source material: PBMCs. These receptor sequences come from a woman in her 30s in good health and CMV-seronegative.

The J gene is TRBJ1-6, the V gene TRBV6-5; D uncertain. The germline V gene has CDR1 MNHEY and CDR2 SVGAGI. The V end lost 8 bases, the J end lost 2 bases, and 4 bases lay between the germline ends. The length of the CDR3 is 12 residues. CDR3 sequence (DNA): TGTGCCAGCGGCCCCTATAATTCACCCCTCCACTTT. Its translation is CASGPYNSPLHF.

The V and J genes are TRBV9 and TRBJ2-1, with TRBD2 matching 8 bases. Trimming removed 3 bases from V and 8 bases from J; junction bases left unmatched: 10. The CDR3 runs to 15 residues. Looked up from germline, CDR1 is SGDLS and CDR2 is YYNGEE. This CDR3 is CASSAARGGPHEQFF. The CDR3 coding sequence is TGTGCCAGCAGCGCCGCCCGGGGGGGCCCCCATGAGCAGTTCTTC.

The V gene is TRBV10-2, the J gene TRBJ1-4, with 7 bases matching TRBD1. Germline values: CDR1 WSHSY, CDR2 SAAADI. This CDR3 is built from 14 residues. Trimming at V came to 5 bases and at J to 8 bases, leaving 8 bases not matched to a gene. The CDR3: CASSTRGMREKLFF. Here the CDR3 DNA reads TGCGCCAGCAGTACCAGGGGGATGAGAGAAAAACTGTTTTTT.

This chain joins TRBV12-5 and TRBJ1-2; 7 nucleotides match TRBD1. Trimming took 5 bases from V and 6 from J; bases not matched to a gene: 6. The CDR3 consists of 13 residues. Per germline, CDR1 LGHNT and CDR2 FRNRAP. CDR3 DNA sequence: TGTGCTAGTGGTGATACAGGGGTCGATGGCTACACCTTC. It yields the protein CASGDTGVDGYTF.

The sample holds one count of this clone. The chain joins TRBV5-4 to TRBJ2-5; TRBD2 is a possible D gene (5 bases). Trimming stripped 0 bases from V and 1 base from J, with 13 bases between. This CDR3 has 16 amino acids. Germline CDR1 and CDR2: SGHNT and YYREEE (reference sequence). The CDR3 nucleotides are TGTGCCAGCAGCTTGGGGAGCGGAGCAGCCCAAGAGACCCAGTACTTC. It yields the protein CASSLGSGAAQETQYF.

J is TRBJ1-6 and V is TRBV19; 8 nucleotides match TRBD1. With 5 bases clipped from V and 9 bases from J, the junction kept 12 bases outside the gene matches. Germline V gene sequence: CDR1 LNHDA, CDR2 SQIVND (reference sequence). There are 16 residues in the CDR3. The CDR3 loop reads CASSLRGQALGSPLHF. In nucleotides, the CDR3 is TGTGCCAGTAGTCTCCGGGGACAGGCCTTGGGTTCACCCCTCCACTTT. The full variable domain, completed using reference TRBV19 and TRBJ1-6, is DGGITQSPKYLFRKEGQNVTLSCEQNLNHDAMYWYRQDPGQGLRLIYYSQIVNDFQKGDIAEGYSVSREKKESFPLTVTSAQKNPTAFYLCASSLRGQALGSPLHFGNGTRLTVT.

The V call is TRBV2, the J call TRBJ1-2; D may be TRBD1 (6 bases). The V end was cut by 1 base, the J end by 1 base, with 10 bases between. Germline V gene lookup returns CDR1 SNHLY and CDR2 FYNNEI. The CDR3 loop spans 15 amino acids. In DNA form, the CDR3 reads TGTGCCAGCAGTGAAGGAGGGGGATTTAACTATGGCTACACCTTC. Protein: CASSEGGGFNYGYTF.

V is TRBV5-4 and J is TRBJ2-7; D might be TRBD2 (5 bases). Trimming removed 4 bases at V and 3 bases at J, with 11 bases between. Per the germline V gene, CDR1 is SGHNT and CDR2 is YYREEE (reference sequence). The length of the CDR3 is 13 residues. The CDR3 region is CASSPDFSYEQYF. The CDR3, as DNA: TGTGCCAGCAGCCCGGACTTTAGCTACGAGCAGTACTTC.

V and J are TRBV15 and TRBJ2-7, with D possibly matching TRBD2 (6 bases). Germline V gene lookup returns CDR1 LNHNV and CDR2 YYDKDF (reference sequence). Trimming stripped 5 bases from V and 7 bases from J, with 15 bases between. The CDR3 spans 13 residues. The CDR3, as DNA: TGTGCCACCAGCTTTGGAGGGTATAGTGAGCAGTACTTC. Translation: CATSFGGYSEQYF. Supplemented by reference TRBV15 and TRBJ2-7, the full variable domain reads DAMVIQNPRYQVTQFGKPVTLSCSQTLNHNVMYWYQQKSSQAPKLLFHYYDKDFNNEADTPDNFQSRRPNTSFCFLDIRSPGLGDTAMYLCATSFGGYSEQYFGPGTRLTVT.

The J gene is TRBJ2-3, the V gene TRBV6-4, with TRBD1 matching 8 bases. The CDR3 has 15 amino acids. Germline lookup yields CDR1 MRHNA and CDR2 SNTAGT. After removal of 3 bases from V and 1 base from J, the junction contained 3 bases not matched to a gene. The CDR3 protein is CASSESGGGTDTQYF. For the CDR3, the DNA is TGTGCCAGCAGTGAGTCAGGGGGCGGCACAGATACGCAGTATTTT.

The J gene is TRBJ2-3, the V gene TRBV7-2; D is unresolved. From germline, CDR1 is SGHTA and CDR2 FQGNSA. The length of the CDR3 is 13 residues. Trimming pared 2 bases from V and 6 bases from J, leaving 9 bases between. This CDR3 reads CASSLNREDTQYF. In nucleotides, the CDR3 is TGTGCCAGCAGCTTAAACAGAGAGGATACGCAGTATTTT. The full variable domain, its missing parts supplied by reference TRBV7-2 and TRBJ2-3, is GAGVSQSPSNKVTEKGKDVELRCDPISGHTALYWYRQSLGQGLEFLIYFQGNSAPDKSGLPSDRFSAERTGGSVSTLTIQRTQQEDSAVYLCASSLNREDTQYFGPGTRLTVL.

V is TRBV6-6 and J is TRBJ1-6; 9 bases map to TRBD1. The germline V gene encodes CDR1 MNHNY and CDR2 SVGAGI (reference sequence). With V trimmed by 6 bases and J by 7 bases, 7 bases remained unmatched. The CDR3 sequence is 15 residues long. This CDR3 reads CASRHPGQGNSPLHF. Written as DNA, the CDR3 is TGTGCCAGCAGACATCCGGGACAGGGAAATTCACCCCTCCACTTT.

This clone was picked up one time. The V and J genes are TRBV4-2 and TRBJ2-4; D is undetermined. V lost 4 bases, J lost 7 bases, and 14 bases lay in between. The V gene's germline CDR1 is LGHNA and CDR2 YNFKEQ. The CDR3 runs to 14 residues. Written as DNA, the CDR3 is TGTGCCAGCAGCCCCCGTTCGCGAAGCAACATTCAGTACTTC. This sequence encodes CASSPRSRSNIQYF.

This CDR3 reads CASRGGQVWKRGNTIYF. The CDR3, as DNA: TGTGCCAGTAGGGGAGGACAGGTCTGGAAAAGAGGAAACACCATATATTTT. This rearrangement joins TRBV19 to TRBJ1-3; TRBD1 matches 7 bases. Losses at the gene ends were 6 bases for V and 4 bases for J; bases not matched to a gene: 15. Germline V gives CDR1 LNHDA, CDR2 SQIVND (reference sequence). CDR3 length equals 17 residues.

This chain joins TRBV7-9 and TRBJ1-4, with 9 bases matching TRBD1. Germline CDR1 reads SEHNR; CDR2 reads FQNEAQ (reference sequence). V shed 6 bases, J shed 8 bases, and the junction held 7 bases outside the gene matches. The CDR3 sequence is 14 residues long. DNA for the CDR3: TGTGCCAGCAGGCCACAGGGGGCCGGGGAAAAACTGTTTTTT. This sequence encodes CASRPQGAGEKLFF.

V is TRBV7-9 and J is TRBJ1-2; D remains ambiguous. Between the trimmed V and J ends, which lost 3 bases and 4 bases, there was a span of 6 bases. The CDR3 totals 12 residues. Germline V lookup: CDR1 SEHNR, CDR2 FQNEAQ (reference sequence). The CDR3 DNA follows: TGTGCCAGCAGCTTTCCGTCCTATGGCTACACCTTC. Translating it yields CASSFPSYGYTF.

A few counts support this clone. V is TRBV7-6 and J is TRBJ2-7; 8 bases line up with TRBD1. CDR1 and CDR2 from the germline V gene are SGHVS and FNYEAQ. V dropped 5 bases and J dropped 6; count of bases not matched to a gene: 3. The CDR3 consists of 12 residues. CDR3: CASSEDRVEQYF. DNA of the CDR3: TGTGCCAGCAGCGAGGACAGGGTCGAGCAGTACTTC.

This rearrangement joins TRBV27 to TRBJ2-1; no clear D gene. V lost 5 bases and J lost 2, with 4 bases in between. Germline V lookup: CDR1 MNHEY, CDR2 SMNVEV (reference sequence). The CDR3 has 12 residues. CDR3 region: CASSTPYNEQFF. The CDR3 DNA sequence: TGTGCCAGCAGTACACCCTACAATGAGCAGTTCTTC.

This chain connects TRBV14 to TRBJ1-4; weak D call: TRBD1 (6 bases). CDR3 length: 14 amino acids. CDR1 and CDR2 (germline): SGHDN, FVKESK. The V end lost 1 base, the J end lost 5 bases, and 8 bases lay between the germline ends. The CDR3 DNA reads as TGTGCCAGCAGCCAAGCAGGGGTGAATGAAAAACTGTTTTTT. This codes for CASSQAGVNEKLFF.

The chain joins TRBV27 to TRBJ1-2, with TRBD1 matching 12 bases. Trimming took 7 bases from V and 4 from J; bases not matched to a gene: 4. The CDR3 is 14 amino acids. The germline gives CDR1 MNHEY, CDR2 SMNVEV (reference sequence). In nucleotides, the CDR3 is TGTGCCAGCAAAGGGACAGGGGGCTTCTATGGCTACACCTTC. This encodes CASKGTGGFYGYTF.

The V and J genes are TRBV4-1 and TRBJ2-7; 12 bases map to TRBD2. Germline V CDR1 and CDR2: MGHRA, YSYEKL. The CDR3 extends over 16 amino acids. Unmatched junction bases numbered 7, after V lost 4 bases and J lost 3 bases. Here the CDR3 DNA reads TGCGCCAGCAGCCTCGCTAGCGGGGGGGCCCTCTACGAGCAGTACTTC. The encoded protein is CASSLASGGALYEQYF.

This clone was detected only a few times. The chain couples TRBV7-2 to TRBJ1-2; 8 nucleotides match TRBD1. The CDR3 has 15 residues. The V gene's germline CDR1 is SGHTA and CDR2 FQGNSA. J was trimmed by 3 bases and V by 5 bases; bases with no gene match: 8. The CDR3 sequence: CASSTPQGGYYGYTF. The CDR3 nucleotides are TGTGCCAGCAGCACCCCACAGGGGGGATACTATGGCTACACCTTC.

The rearrangement joins TRBV15 to TRBJ2-1; a possible D gene is TRBD1 (5 bases). Trimming removed 0 bases at V and 10 bases at J, with 10 bases between. CDR3 length: 13 amino acids. In germline, CDR1 is LNHNV, CDR2 YYDKDF (reference sequence). CDR3 residues: CATSRDRAPEQFF. CDR3 nucleotide sequence: TGTGCCACCAGCAGAGACAGGGCCCCCGAGCAGTTCTTC.

The chain couples TRBV6-5 to TRBJ1-2; 7 nucleotides align to TRBD1. The germline CDR1 and CDR2 sequences are MNHEY and SVGAGI. After removal of 6 bases from V and 6 bases from J, the junction contained 7 bases not matched to a gene. This CDR3 has 13 residues. Here the CDR3 DNA reads TGTGCCAGCAGACGAGGGGGCGCGGATGGCTACACCTTC. Amino acids: CASRRGGADGYTF.

This clone was recorded only once. This sequence joins TRBV4-2 and TRBJ2-5; D gene unclear. The CDR3 loop spans 15 amino acids. The V end lost 3 bases, the J end lost 7 bases, and 18 bases lay between the germline ends. Germline V gene sequence: CDR1 LGHNA, CDR2 YNFKEQ. This chain's CDR3 is CASSQGPDAFGTQYF. For the CDR3, the DNA is TGTGCCAGCAGCCAGGGCCCGGATGCCTTTGGGACCCAGTACTTC.

The V call is TRBV7-2, the J call TRBJ2-1; 10 nucleotides match TRBD2. This CDR3 is built from 15 residues. Germline lookup yields CDR1 SGHTA and CDR2 FQGNSA. V trimming: 4 bases; J trimming: 7 bases; junction bases outside the gene matches: 7. The CDR3 is CASSSLAGAGNEQFF. In nucleotides, the CDR3 is TGTGCCAGCAGCTCGCTAGCGGGGGCCGGGAATGAGCAGTTCTTC.

The count of this clone is one. This rearrangement joins TRBV9 to TRBJ2-7; D is possibly TRBD1 (5 bases). The V gene lost 1 base and the J gene lost 7 bases, with 15 bases spanning the gap. The CDR3 is 14 residues long. Looked up from germline, CDR1 is SGDLS and CDR2 is YYNGEE. Written as DNA, the CDR3 is TGTGCCAGCAGCGTAAGGGGTCCTAGAACAGAGCAGTACTTC. It translates to CASSVRGPRTEQYF.

The V gene is TRBV27, the J gene TRBJ2-7; 10 bases are shared with TRBD2. Per germline, CDR1 MNHEY and CDR2 SMNVEV (reference sequence). The CDR3 totals 13 residues. The V and J ends lost 6 bases and 5 bases, in that order; junction bases with no gene match: 4. For the CDR3, the DNA is TGTGCCAGCAGACTAGCGGGGATCAACGAGCAGTACTTC. Amino acids: CASRLAGINEQYF.

The chain combines TRBV30 with TRBJ1-1; tentatively, D is TRBD1 (6 bases). The CDR3 is 15 residues long. Per germline, CDR1 GTSNPN and CDR2 SVGIG (reference sequence). V was clipped by 4 bases and J by 4 bases, with 19 bases between them. The CDR3 spells CAWKGRGSDVTEAFF. The CDR3 DNA reads TGTGCCTGGAAGGGCAGGGGATCGGACGTCACTGAAGCTTTCTTT.

The J gene is TRBJ2-1, the V gene TRBV10-1; 10 nucleotides line up with TRBD2. The germline V gene encodes CDR1 WNHNN and CDR2 SYGVQD (reference sequence). The CDR3 loop spans 16 amino acids. The V segment lost 6 bases and the J segment 10 bases; nucleotides outside the gene matches: 15. CDR3 nucleotide sequence: TGCGCCAGCAGGCTAGCGGGGGAGCGGTTTGTAGGCGAGCAGTTCTTC. Amino acid sequence: CASRLAGERFVGEQFF.